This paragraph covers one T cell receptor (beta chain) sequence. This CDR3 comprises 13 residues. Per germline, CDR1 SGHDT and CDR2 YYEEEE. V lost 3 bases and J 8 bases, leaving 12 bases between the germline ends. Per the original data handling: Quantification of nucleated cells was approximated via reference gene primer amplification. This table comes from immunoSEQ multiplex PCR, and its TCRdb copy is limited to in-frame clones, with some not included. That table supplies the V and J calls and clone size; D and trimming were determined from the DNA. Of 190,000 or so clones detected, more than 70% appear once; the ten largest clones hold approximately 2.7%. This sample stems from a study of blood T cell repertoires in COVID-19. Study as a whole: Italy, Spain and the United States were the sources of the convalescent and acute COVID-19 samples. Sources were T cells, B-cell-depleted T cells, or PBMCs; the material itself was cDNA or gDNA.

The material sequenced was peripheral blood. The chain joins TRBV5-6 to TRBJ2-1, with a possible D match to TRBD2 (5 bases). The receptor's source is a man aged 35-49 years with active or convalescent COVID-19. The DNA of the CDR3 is TGTGCCAGCAGCTCTGGACTCGCGGATGAGCAGTTCTTC. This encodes CASSSGLADEQFF.